Sequencing of this T cell receptor (beta chain) was carried out in a study of cytomegalovirus exposure and HLA in healthy donors. The PCR ran on 60 Vbeta and 13 Jbeta primers. Sequencing was performed with immunoSEQ multiplex PCR; in TCRdb, only in-frame clones are kept and a portion is missing. The table shows fewer than 20,000 clones, with approximately 80% occurring only once. The V and J ends lost 0 bases and 0 bases respectively, with 9 bases between them. Germline CDR1 is LGHNA and CDR2 is YSLEER. The length of the CDR3 is 16 residues. This sequence originates from a human donor in good health. The J gene is TRBJ1-5, the V gene TRBV4-3; D is unclear. The sequenced material came from PBMCs. The CDR3 DNA follows: TGCGCCAGCAGCCAAGACATACAGTATAGCAATCAGCCCCAGCATTTT. This codes for CASSQDIQYSNQPQHF.